Reported below is one T cell receptor (beta chain). This specimen belongs to a study of cytomegalovirus exposure and HLA in healthy donors. Trimming took 0 bases from V and 5 from J; bases not matched to a gene: 4. Germline V lookup: CDR1 SGDLS, CDR2 YYNGEE. The CDR3 loop spans 15 amino acids. PCR involved 60 Vbeta and 13 Jbeta primers. The assay was immunoSEQ multiplex PCR, and TCRdb's table has in-frame clones only and misses some. The sample records 200,000 to 300,000 clones, approximately 84% being singletons. What was sequenced was PBMCs. The sequence came from a middle-aged woman in good health and CMV-seropositive. This chain joins TRBV9 and TRBJ2-1; 8 bases fit TRBD1. CDR3 in DNA: TGTGCCAGCAGCGTAGGGCAGGGGGCAAACAATGAGCAGTTCTTC. This encodes CASSVGQGANNEQFF.